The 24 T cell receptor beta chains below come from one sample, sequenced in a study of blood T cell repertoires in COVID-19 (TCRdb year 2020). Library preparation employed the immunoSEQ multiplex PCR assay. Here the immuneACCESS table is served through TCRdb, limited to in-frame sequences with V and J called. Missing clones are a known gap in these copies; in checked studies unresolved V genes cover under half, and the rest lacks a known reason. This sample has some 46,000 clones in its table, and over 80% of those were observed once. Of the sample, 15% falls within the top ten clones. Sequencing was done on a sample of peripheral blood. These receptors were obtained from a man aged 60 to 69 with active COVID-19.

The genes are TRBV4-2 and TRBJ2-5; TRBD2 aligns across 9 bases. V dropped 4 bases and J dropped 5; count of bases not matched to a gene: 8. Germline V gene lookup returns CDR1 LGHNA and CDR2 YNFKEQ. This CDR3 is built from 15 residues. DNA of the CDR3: TGTGCCAGCAGCCGGGAGCGGGGGGCCGCGGAGACCCAGTACTTC. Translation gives CASSRERGAAETQYF.

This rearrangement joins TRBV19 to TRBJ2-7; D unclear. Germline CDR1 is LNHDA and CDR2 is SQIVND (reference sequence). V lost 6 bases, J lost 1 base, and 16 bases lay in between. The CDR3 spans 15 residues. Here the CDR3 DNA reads TGTGCCAGTAGGATAAGAGACTTTCCGTCCTACGAGCAGTACTTC. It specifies CASRIRDFPSYEQYF.

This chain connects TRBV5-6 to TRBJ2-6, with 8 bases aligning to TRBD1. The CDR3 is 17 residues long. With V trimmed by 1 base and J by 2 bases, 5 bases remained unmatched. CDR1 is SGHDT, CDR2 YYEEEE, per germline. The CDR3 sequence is CASSLWQGAAGANVLTF. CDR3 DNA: TGTGCCAGCAGCTTGTGGCAGGGGGCTGCTGGGGCCAACGTCCTGACTTTC. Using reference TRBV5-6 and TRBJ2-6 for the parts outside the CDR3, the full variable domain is DAGVTQSPTHLIKTRGQQVTLRCSPKSGHDTVSWYQQALGQGPQFIFQYYEEEERQRGNFPDRFSGHQFPNYSSELNVNALLLGDSALYLCASSLWQGAAGANVLTFGAGSRLTVL.

CDR3 region: CASSYKSTVYNEQFF. The CDR3 DNA reads as TGTGCCAGCAGTTACAAAAGTACGGTCTACAATGAGCAGTTCTTC. This chain links TRBV6-2 or TRBV6-3 with TRBJ2-1; no clear D. CDR1 and CDR2 from the germline V gene are MNHEY and SVGEGT. Trimming removed 2 bases from V and 3 bases from J, with 11 bases in between. The CDR3 is made up of 15 amino acids.

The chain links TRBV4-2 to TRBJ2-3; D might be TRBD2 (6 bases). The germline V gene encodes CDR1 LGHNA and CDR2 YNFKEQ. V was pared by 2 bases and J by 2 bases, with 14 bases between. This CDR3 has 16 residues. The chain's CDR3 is CASSQLTAGTTDTQYF. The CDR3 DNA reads TGTGCCAGCAGCCAACTGACGGCGGGGACCACAGATACGCAGTATTTT.

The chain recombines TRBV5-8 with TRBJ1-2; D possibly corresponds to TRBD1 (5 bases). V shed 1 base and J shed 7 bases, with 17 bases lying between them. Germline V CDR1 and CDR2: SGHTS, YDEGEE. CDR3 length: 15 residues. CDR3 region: CASSLPRVSFFGYTF. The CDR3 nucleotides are TGTGCCAGCAGCTTGCCCAGGGTCTCCTTTTTTGGCTACACCTTC.

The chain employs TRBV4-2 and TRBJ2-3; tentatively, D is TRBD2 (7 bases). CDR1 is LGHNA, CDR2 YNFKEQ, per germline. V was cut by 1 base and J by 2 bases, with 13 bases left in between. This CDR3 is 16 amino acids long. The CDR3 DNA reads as TGTGCCAGCAGCCAAGTTCCGGGGGGCCTCACAGATACGCAGTATTTT. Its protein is CASSQVPGGLTDTQYF.

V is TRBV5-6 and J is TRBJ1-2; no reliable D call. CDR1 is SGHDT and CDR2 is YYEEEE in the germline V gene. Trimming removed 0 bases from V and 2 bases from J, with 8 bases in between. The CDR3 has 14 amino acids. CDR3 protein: CASSLGHLNYGYTF. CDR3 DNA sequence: TGTGCCAGCAGCTTGGGGCACCTCAACTATGGCTACACCTTC.

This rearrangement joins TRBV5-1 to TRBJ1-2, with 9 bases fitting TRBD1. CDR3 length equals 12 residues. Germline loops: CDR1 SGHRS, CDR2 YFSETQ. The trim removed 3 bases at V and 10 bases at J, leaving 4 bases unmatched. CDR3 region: CASSWDRDAYTF. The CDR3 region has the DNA TGCGCCAGCAGCTGGGACAGGGACGCCTACACCTTC.

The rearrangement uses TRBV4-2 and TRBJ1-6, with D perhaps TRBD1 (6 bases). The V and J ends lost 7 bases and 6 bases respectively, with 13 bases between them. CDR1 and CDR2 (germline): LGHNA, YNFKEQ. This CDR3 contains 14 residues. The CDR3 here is CASNREGGNSPLHF. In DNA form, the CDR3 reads TGTGCCAGCAACAGGGAAGGAGGTAATTCACCCCTCCACTTT.

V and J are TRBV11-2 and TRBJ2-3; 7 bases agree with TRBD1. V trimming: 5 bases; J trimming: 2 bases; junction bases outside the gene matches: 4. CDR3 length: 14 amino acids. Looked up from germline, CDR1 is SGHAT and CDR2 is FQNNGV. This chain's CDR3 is CASSLGQVTDTQYF. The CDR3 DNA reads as TGTGCCAGCAGCCTTGGACAGGTCACAGATACGCAGTATTTT.

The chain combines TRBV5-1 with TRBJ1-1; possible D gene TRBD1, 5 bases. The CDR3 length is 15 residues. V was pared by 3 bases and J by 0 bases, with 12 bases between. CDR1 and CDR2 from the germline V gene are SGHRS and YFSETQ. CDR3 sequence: CASSSVGPVNTEAFF. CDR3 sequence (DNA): TGCGCCAGCAGCTCGGTGGGGCCCGTGAACACTGAAGCTTTCTTT.

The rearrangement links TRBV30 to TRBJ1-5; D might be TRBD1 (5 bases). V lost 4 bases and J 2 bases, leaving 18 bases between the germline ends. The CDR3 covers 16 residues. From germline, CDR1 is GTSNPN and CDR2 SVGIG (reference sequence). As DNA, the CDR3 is TGTGCCTGGACCTTAAAAGGGGCTCGGGGCAATCAGCCCCAGCATTTT. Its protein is CAWTLKGARGNQPQHF. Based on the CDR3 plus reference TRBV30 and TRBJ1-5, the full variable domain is SQTIHQWPATLVQPVGSPLSLECTVEGTSNPNLYWYRQAAGRGLQLLFYSVGIGQISSEVPQNLSASRPQDRQFILSSKKLLLSDSGFYLCAWTLKGARGNQPQHFGDGTRLSIL.

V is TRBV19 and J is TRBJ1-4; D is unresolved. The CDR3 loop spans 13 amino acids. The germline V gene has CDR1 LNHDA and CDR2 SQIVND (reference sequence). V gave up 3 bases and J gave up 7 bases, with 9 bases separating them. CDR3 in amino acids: CASSIPPGEKLFF. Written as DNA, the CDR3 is TGTGCCAGTAGTATCCCCCCAGGTGAAAAACTGTTTTTT.

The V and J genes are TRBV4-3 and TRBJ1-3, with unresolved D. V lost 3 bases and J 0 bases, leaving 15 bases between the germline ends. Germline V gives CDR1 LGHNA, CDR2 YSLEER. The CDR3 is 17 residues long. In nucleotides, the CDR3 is TGCGCCAGCAGCCACGATGGCGGCCCGGGCTCTGGAAACACCATATATTTT. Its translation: CASSHDGGPGSGNTIYF.

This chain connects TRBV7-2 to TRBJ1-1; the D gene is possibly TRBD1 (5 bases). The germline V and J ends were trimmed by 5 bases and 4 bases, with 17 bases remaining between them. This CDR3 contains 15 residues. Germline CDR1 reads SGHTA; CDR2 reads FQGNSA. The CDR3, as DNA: TGTGCCAGCAGCCCCCGGGGGGGGATTGGCACTGAAGCTTTCTTT. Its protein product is CASSPRGGIGTEAFF.

The CDR3 DNA reads as TGTGCCTGGAGTGTACCGGGACTTCGGAGCGAGCAGTTCTTC. It codes for CAWSVPGLRSEQFF. This chain joins TRBV30 and TRBJ2-1; possible D gene TRBD2, 6 bases. In germline, CDR1 is GTSNPN, CDR2 SVGIG (reference sequence). V lost 0 bases to trimming and J lost 10 bases, with 16 bases between them. The CDR3 runs 14 residues.

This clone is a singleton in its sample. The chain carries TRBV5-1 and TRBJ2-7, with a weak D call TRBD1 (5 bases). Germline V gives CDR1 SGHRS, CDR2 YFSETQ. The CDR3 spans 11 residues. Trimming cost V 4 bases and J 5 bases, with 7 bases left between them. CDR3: CASSTRDEQYF. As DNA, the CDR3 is TGCGCCAGCAGCACCAGGGACGAGCAGTACTTC.

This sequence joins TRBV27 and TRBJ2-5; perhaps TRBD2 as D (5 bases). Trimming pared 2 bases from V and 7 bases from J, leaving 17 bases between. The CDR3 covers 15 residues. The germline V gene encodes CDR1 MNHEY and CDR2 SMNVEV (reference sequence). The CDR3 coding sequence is TGTGCCAGCAGTTTAGAGGACGGGTCGGGGATGACCCAGTACTTC. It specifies CASSLEDGSGMTQYF.

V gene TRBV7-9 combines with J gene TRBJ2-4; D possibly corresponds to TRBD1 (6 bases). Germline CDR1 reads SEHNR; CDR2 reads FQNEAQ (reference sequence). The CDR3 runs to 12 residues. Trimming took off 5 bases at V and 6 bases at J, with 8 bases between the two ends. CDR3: CASSAQGNIQYF. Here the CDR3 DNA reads TGTGCCAGCAGCGCACAGGGAAACATTCAGTACTTC.

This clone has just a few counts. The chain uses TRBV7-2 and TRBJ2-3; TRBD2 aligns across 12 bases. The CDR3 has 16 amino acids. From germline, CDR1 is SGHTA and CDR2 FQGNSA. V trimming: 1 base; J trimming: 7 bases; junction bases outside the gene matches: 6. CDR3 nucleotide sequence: TGTGCCAGCAGCTTAGGGCCTAGCGGGGGGGCGAATACGCAGTATTTT. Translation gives CASSLGPSGGANTQYF.

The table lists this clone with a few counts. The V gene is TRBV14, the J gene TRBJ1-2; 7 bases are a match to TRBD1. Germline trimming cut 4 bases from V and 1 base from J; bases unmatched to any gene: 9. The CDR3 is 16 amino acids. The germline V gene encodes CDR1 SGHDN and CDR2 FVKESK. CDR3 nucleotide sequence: TGTGCCAGCAGCCCTACGAGGGGACAGCTTAACTATGGCTACACCTTC. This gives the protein CASSPTRGQLNYGYTF.

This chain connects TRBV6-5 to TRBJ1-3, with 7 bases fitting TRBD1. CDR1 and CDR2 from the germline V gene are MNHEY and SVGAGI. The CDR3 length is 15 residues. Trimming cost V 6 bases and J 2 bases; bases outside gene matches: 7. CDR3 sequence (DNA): TGTGCCAGCAGACGGACACAGGGGACTGGAAACACCATATATTTT. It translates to CASRRTQGTGNTIYF.

CDR3 bases: TGCGCCAGCAGCCAAGATTTTTCAGGGGTCCGGGAAAAACTGTTTTTT. Translation: CASSQDFSGVREKLFF. The gene calls are TRBV4-1 and TRBJ1-4, with TRBD1 as a possible D gene (6 bases). Germline CDR1 reads MGHRA; CDR2 reads YSYEKL. The CDR3 loop spans 16 amino acids. Trimming stripped 0 bases from V and 8 bases from J, with 16 bases between.